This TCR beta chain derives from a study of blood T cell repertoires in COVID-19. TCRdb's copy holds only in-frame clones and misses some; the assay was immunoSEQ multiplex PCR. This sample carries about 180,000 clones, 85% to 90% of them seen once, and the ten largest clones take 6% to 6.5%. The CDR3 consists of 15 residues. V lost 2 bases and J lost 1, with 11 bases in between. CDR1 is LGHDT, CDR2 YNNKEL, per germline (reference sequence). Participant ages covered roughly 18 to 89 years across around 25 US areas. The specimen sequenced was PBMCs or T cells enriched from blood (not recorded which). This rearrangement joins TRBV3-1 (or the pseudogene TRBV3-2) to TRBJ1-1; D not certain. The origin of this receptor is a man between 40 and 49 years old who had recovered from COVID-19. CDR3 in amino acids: CASSQPRVGNTEAFF. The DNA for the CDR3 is TGTGCCAGCAGCCAACCACGTGTCGGGAACACTGAAGCTTTCTTT.